This paragraph reports one T cell receptor (beta chain). The specificity of this receptor is unknown. No base quality values were provided; no much bigger clone lies one nucleotide off. The immunoSEQ Assay, a bias-controlled multiplex PCR, was used to amplify TCRbeta CDR3 regions from genomic DNA. Turning to the authors' computational methods: The number of nucleated cells in each sample was estimated by amplification of reference gene primers within the assay. To quantify the absolute abundance of each unique TCRbeta CDR3 rearrangement, sequence reads were collapsed and filtered. For each sample, productive Simpson clonality was calculated by taking the square root of Simpson's diversity index across productive rearrangements. The table was pulled from immuneACCESS by TCRdb, which kept in-frame rearrangements only. Such tables lose some clones; where checked, under half of the loss comes from unresolved V genes, and the rest has no known cause. The DNA was the basis for D and trimming; V, J and clone size are from that table. For this sample the table gives some 93,000 clones, of which 75% to 90% were detected only once. The top ten constitute about 7.7% of the sample.

The source of the sample is a study of blood T cell repertoires in COVID-19 (dated by TCRdb to the early 2020s). Context from the whole study: Samples covering the acute and convalescent phases of COVID-19 were provided by collaborators in the United States, Italy and Spain. The prospective study material was composed of cDNA or gDNA derived from T cells, B-cell-depleted T cells, or PBMCs. The repertoires were made available in a free public database intended to serve as a resource for research on the immune response to SARS-CoV-2. The sample metadata nearly always contained a de-identified subject ID, COVID-19 status, age in years and sex. HLA class I and class II types, where available, came from metadata supplied by the sample provider rather than from assay-based typing. The samples were drawn from two sources: the first 160 participants of the ongoing ImmuneRACE study, and about 1,300 subjects contributed by 6 global collaborators. Deeply sampled blood TCRbeta repertoires from subjects exposed to, actively infected with, or recovered from COVID-19 were included in the dataset.

Broader findings and caveats from the paper: How much clinical and demographic metadata was included differed by source and by participant, and the metadata was provided uncurated.

V gives up 0 bases and J gives up 4 bases, and the segment between their germline ends measures 7 bases. From the germline V gene, CDR1 is SGDLS and CDR2 is YYNGEE. Spanning cysteine to phenylalanine, the CDR3 consists of 13 amino acids. Of the read, only the CDR3 DNA is kept; its 39 bases are in frame from base 1. Each collaborating institution followed its own protocols to collect whole blood in K2EDTA tubes. For TCRbeta analysis, collaborators shipped samples as frozen whole blood, isolated PBMCs, or DNA extracted from either of those sample types. This receptor was identified in a man between 60 and 75 years old with acute or convalescent COVID-19. The chain is made from TRBV9 and TRBJ1-2; the D gene is unclear. The sample comprised peripheral blood. CDR3 reads: CASSVGGSYGYTF. The nucleotide sequence reads TGTGCCAGCAGCGTAGGAGGCAGCTATGGCTACACCTTC. Joined to the reference TRBV9 and TRBJ1-2 proteins, this CDR3 gives the full variable domain: DSGVTQTPKHLITATGQRVTLRCSPRSGDLSVYWYQQSLDQGLQFLIQYYNGEERAKGNILERFSAQQFPDLHSELNLSSLELGDSALYFCASSVGGSYGYTFGSGTRLTVV.